The rows below give T cell receptor beta chains drawn from one sample of a study of blood T cell repertoires in COVID-19. Produced via immunoSEQ multiplex PCR; TCRdb's table is partial and in-frame only. The data contain roughly 68,000 clones, 75% to 85% of them singletons. The sequenced material came from peripheral blood. Receptor source: a man between 45 and 60 years old with acute or convalescent COVID-19. The conserved cysteine and the conserved F or W are not part of the CDR3 here. A D gene is named only where the DNA matches it firmly.

>.|TRBV13|TRBJ2-1
ASSLRYDEQF
>.|TRBV3-1/TRBV3-2|TRBJ2-1
ASSQDAAAGEQF
>TRBD1|TRBV11-2|TRBJ1-2
ASSPNRGSGGYT
>.|TRBV5-4|TRBJ1-4
ASSLQENEKLF
>TRBD1|TRBV2|TRBJ1-2
ASMPAGTANYGYT
>TRBD1|TRBV27|TRBJ1-1
ASIKVPGQGNTEAF
>TRBD2|TRBV9|TRBJ2-3
ASSPGAGGRGDTQY
>.|TRBV5-6|TRBJ1-6
ASSTVNSPLH
>.|TRBV11-2|TRBJ2-1
ASSPFGGVPGNEQF
>TRBD1|TRBV24-1|TRBJ2-1
ATSDLRGQGNGDEQF
>TRBD1|TRBV5-4|TRBJ2-5
ASSRDREETQY
>.|TRBV3-1/TRBV3-2|TRBJ2-7
ASSQGVTGSYEQY
>TRBD1|TRBV30|TRBJ1-4
AWSVRGTADEKLF
>.|TRBV10-3|TRBJ2-3
AILSGGADTQY
>.|TRBV24-1|TRBJ2-7
ATSDAGAYEQY
>.|TRBV30|TRBJ1-6
AWSVLSGREGSPLH
>TRBD2|TRBV5-4|TRBJ2-7
ASSLGLAVGSYEQY
>.|TRBV7-9|TRBJ1-4
ASSFWGLGGYNEKLF
>TRBD1|TRBV7-2|TRBJ1-2
ASSYKPGQTNYGYT
>.|TRBV19|TRBJ1-5
ASSISGENQPQH
>.|TRBV12-5|TRBJ1-5
ASGLGGGPQH
>.|TRBV25-1|TRBJ1-2
ASSIHTMDIYGYT
>TRBD1|TRBV6-5|TRBJ1-1
ASSDRGGTEAF
>TRBD1|TRBV12-5|TRBJ1-2
ASGLMTGGEKDYGYT
>.|TRBV5-6|TRBJ1-3
ASSFSNSGNTIY
>.|TRBV19|TRBJ2-5
ASSIFYPEETQY
>.|TRBV6-1|TRBJ2-3
ASSEKPGYTDTQY
>TRBD1|TRBV10-2|TRBJ2-1
ASRTRTGGTYNEQF
>TRBD1|TRBV23-1|TRBJ2-3
AINRGRGTDTQY
>.|TRBV4-1|TRBJ2-3
ASSQIIRTDTQY
>.|TRBV7-3|TRBJ2-2
ASSSTQWTGELF
>TRBD2|TRBV6-5|TRBJ2-2
ASSYELAGVTGELF
>TRBD1|TRBV28|TRBJ2-2
ASSFLGTANTGELF
>.|TRBV28|TRBJ1-6
ASSPEDRLVSPLH